Listed here are 18 T cell receptor beta chains from one sample, sequenced in a study of blood T cell repertoires in COVID-19. The repertoire was sequenced with immunoSEQ multiplex PCR; TCRdb's copy has only in-frame clones and lacks some. The table shows 150,000 to 200,000 clones, with 80% to 90% occurring only once. What was sequenced was peripheral blood. Receptors were obtained from a man in his 60s with acute or convalescent COVID-19.

With respect to this clone: This CDR3 is also generated by other DNA sequences in the sample. The CDR3 spells CASRDPSSYNEQFF. The CDR3 region has the DNA TGTGCCAGTAGAGATCCTAGCTCCTACAATGAGCAGTTCTTC. V gene TRBV19 combines with J gene TRBJ2-1; D remains unclear. This CDR3 spans 14 amino acids. Germline CDR1 LNHDA, CDR2 SQIVND (reference sequence). The V gene lost 6 bases and the J gene lost 0 bases, with 9 bases spanning the gap.

This clone came up once. The chain has TRBV7-9 and TRBJ2-4; D might be TRBD1 (6 bases). Trimming cost V 8 bases and J 5 bases, with 10 bases left between them. CDR1 is SEHNR, CDR2 FQNEAQ, per germline (reference sequence). The CDR3 is made up of 12 amino acids. CDR3 region: CASARQENIQYF. The CDR3 DNA reads TGTGCCAGCGCCCGACAGGAAAACATTCAGTACTTC.

The V call is TRBV28, the J call TRBJ2-5, with 7 bases matching TRBD2. Germline CDR1 MDHEN, CDR2 SYDVKM. CDR3 size: 14 residues. The trim removed 3 bases at V and 5 bases at J, leaving 6 bases unmatched. Here the CDR3 DNA reads TGTGCCAGCAGTTTGAGGGACGGGAGGGAGACCCAGTACTTC. Translation gives CASSLRDGRETQYF.

The chain carries TRBV28 and TRBJ2-1; D is ambiguous. Germline CDR1 and CDR2: MDHEN and SYDVKM. V was cut by 4 bases and J by 0 bases, with 13 bases left in between. The CDR3 spans 16 residues. The CDR3 loop is CASSSPAESSYNEQFF. CDR3 sequence (DNA): TGTGCCAGCAGTTCTCCGGCGGAGAGCTCCTACAATGAGCAGTTCTTC.

The chain employs TRBV4-2 and TRBJ2-7; 8 positions match TRBD1. CDR1 and CDR2 (germline): LGHNA, YNFKEQ. V was clipped by 5 bases and J by 2 bases; unmatched bases: 8. This CDR3 has 15 residues. The DNA of the CDR3 is TGTGCCAGCAGCTCACCGACAGGGGCCACCTACGAGCAGTACTTC. Translated: CASSSPTGATYEQYF.

The V gene is TRBV11-1, the J gene TRBJ2-2, with 7 bases matching TRBD2. This CDR3 region has 15 residues. V lost 5 bases and J lost 3; bases outside the gene matches: 6. The V gene's germline CDR1 is SGHAT and CDR2 FQDESV (reference sequence). As DNA, the CDR3 is TGTGCCAGCAGCCGACCGGGACTATACACCGGGGAGCTGTTTTTT. Its translation is CASSRPGLYTGELFF.

This clone was seen a single time. The V and J genes are TRBV27 and TRBJ2-7, with 10 bases identical to TRBD2. V shed 6 bases, J shed 2 bases, and the junction held 10 bases outside the gene matches. Germline assignment: CDR1 MNHEY and CDR2 SMNVEV (reference sequence). The CDR3 contains 16 residues. CDR3 coding DNA: TGTGCCAGCAGCAATCTAGCGGGAGAAGGGACCTACGAGCAGTACTTC. Protein sequence: CASSNLAGEGTYEQYF.

The genes are TRBV6-5 and TRBJ2-7, with 7 bases lining up with TRBD2. CDR3 length: 15 residues. V lost 4 bases and J lost 3; bases outside the gene matches: 9. The germline gives CDR1 MNHEY, CDR2 SVGAGI. The CDR3 loop reads CASSSTPGGLYEQYF. As DNA, the CDR3 is TGTGCCAGCAGTTCTACACCGGGAGGACTCTACGAGCAGTACTTC.

V gene TRBV25-1 combines with J gene TRBJ2-7; 15 bases line up with TRBD2. J gave up 7 bases and V 4 bases, and 5 bases lay outside the gene matches. The germline gives CDR1 MGHDK, CDR2 SYGVNS. CDR3 length: 15 residues. The CDR3 DNA is TGTGCCAGCAGTGGGACTAGCGGGAGGGGTGGTGAGCAGTACTTC. Amino acids: CASSGTSGRGGEQYF.

V is TRBV12-3 or TRBV12-4 and J is TRBJ2-1; possible D gene TRBD2, 5 bases. The CDR3 has 12 amino acids. The germline V and J ends were trimmed by 6 bases and 3 bases, with 6 bases remaining between them. The CDR3 reads CASSRDYNEQFF. DNA of the CDR3: TGTGCCAGCAGCCGGGACTACAATGAGCAGTTCTTC.

This sequence joins TRBV18 and TRBJ1-6; no reliable D call. Looked up from germline, CDR1 is KGHSH and CDR2 is LQKENI. V lost 3 bases and J lost 10, with 10 bases in between. The CDR3 runs to 13 residues. DNA for the CDR3: TGTGCCAGCTCACCGTACGGGAGCTCACCCCTCCACTTT. As protein: CASSPYGSSPLHF.

The chain employs TRBV4-3 and TRBJ1-1; D is uncertain. The V and J ends lost 0 bases and 10 bases respectively, with 15 bases between them. The CDR3 contains 14 residues. Germline CDR1 and CDR2: LGHNA and YSLEER. As DNA, the CDR3 is TGCGCCAGCAGCCAAGAACCGACGCCCCAGGTAGCTTTCTTT. The encoded protein is CASSQEPTPQVAFF.

This sequence joins TRBV3-1 (or the pseudogene TRBV3-2) and TRBJ2-5, with D possibly TRBD1 on 5 matching bases. The CDR3 sequence is 13 residues long. Trimming pared 3 bases from V and 5 bases from J, leaving 10 bases between. CDR1 is LGHDT, CDR2 YNNKEL, per germline (reference sequence). The chain's CDR3 is CASSHRAGETQYF. The CDR3 nucleotides read TGTGCCAGCAGCCACCGTGCAGGGGAGACCCAGTACTTC.

The rearrangement uses TRBV7-3 and TRBJ2-1, with D possibly matching TRBD2 (8 bases). Deletions cut 5 bases from V and 6 bases from J, with 14 bases between. The CDR3 runs 14 residues. Per the germline V gene, CDR1 is SGHTA and CDR2 is FQGTGA. The CDR3 bases are TGTGCCAGCAGCCCGACAGGGACTAGCAATGAGCAGTTCTTC. Translating gives CASSPTGTSNEQFF. Full variable domain (missing parts from reference TRBV7-3 and TRBJ2-1): GAGVSQTPSNKVTEKGKYVELRCDPISGHTALYWYRQSLGQGPEFLIYFQGTGAADDSGLPNDRFFAVRPEGSVSTLKIQRTERGDSAVYLCASSPTGTSNEQFFGPGTRLTVL.

This chain joins TRBV3-1 (or the pseudogene TRBV3-2) and TRBJ1-2, with a weak D call TRBD1 (6 bases). Trimming took off 5 bases at V and 8 bases at J, with 15 bases between the two ends. CDR3 size: 13 residues. The V gene's germline CDR1 is LGHDT and CDR2 YNNKEL (reference sequence). Here the CDR3 reads CASSKRTVRGYTF. The CDR3 nucleotides read TGTGCCAGCAGCAAAAGGACAGTCCGGGGCTACACCTTC.

The chain couples TRBV3-1 (or the pseudogene TRBV3-2) to TRBJ1-2, with TRBD1 matching over 10 bases. The V and J ends lost 1 base and 8 bases, in that order; junction bases with no gene match: 7. Looked up from germline, CDR1 is LGHDT and CDR2 is YNNKEL (reference sequence). The CDR3 has 15 amino acids. The CDR3 protein is CASSQVGTGALGYTF. In DNA, the CDR3 is TGTGCCAGCAGCCAAGTCGGGACAGGGGCGTTGGGCTACACCTTC.

The chain recombines TRBV28 with TRBJ2-2, with 10 bases that match TRBD1. Germline V gene data show CDR1 as MDHEN and CDR2 as SYDVKM. Trimming cost V 6 bases and J 3 bases; bases outside gene matches: 10. The CDR3 extends over 17 amino acids. The CDR3 spells CASRWGGQGTDTGELFF. The CDR3 DNA sequence: TGTGCCAGCAGGTGGGGGGGACAGGGGACGGACACCGGGGAGCTGTTTTTT.

The V and J genes are TRBV7-9 and TRBJ2-7; 10 nucleotides agree with TRBD2. Trimming cost V 5 bases and J 6 bases; bases outside gene matches: 10. The CDR3 extends over 15 amino acids. Germline CDR1 and CDR2: SEHNR and FQNEAQ (reference sequence). The chain's CDR3 is CASSPSGTSVAEQYF. In nucleotides, the CDR3 is TGTGCCAGCAGCCCATCGGGGACTAGCGTCGCCGAGCAGTACTTC. Variable domain in full (rest from reference TRBV7-9 and TRBJ2-7): DTGVSQNPRHKITKRGQNVTFRCDPISEHNRLYWYRQTLGQGPEFLTYFQNEAQLEKSRLLSDRFSAERPKGSFSTLEIQRTEQGDSAMYLCASSPSGTSVAEQYFGPGTRLTVT.